This T cell receptor beta chain was recovered during a study of blood T cell repertoires in COVID-19. About the study: Samples of COVID-19 (acute and convalescent) were obtained from the United States, Italy and Spain. PBMCs, B-cell-depleted T cells, or T cells were the source of the cDNA or gDNA that made up the material.

This CDR3 spans 17 amino acids. Germline V lookup: CDR1 KGHSH, CDR2 LQKENI. Trimming stripped 3 bases from V and 2 bases from J, with 19 bases between. Produced via immunoSEQ multiplex PCR; TCRdb's table is partial and in-frame only. Among about 120,000 clones listed, roughly 80% were seen once. This TCR was recovered from a human donor in a cohort sampled during active COVID-19. The sequencing input was peripheral blood. J is TRBJ1-1 and V is TRBV18; TRBD1 might be the D (5 bases). The CDR3 spells CASSPRSTVGGNTEAFF. The CDR3 nucleotides read TGTGCCAGCTCACCGAGGTCGACGGTGGGGGGTAACACTGAAGCTTTCTTT.